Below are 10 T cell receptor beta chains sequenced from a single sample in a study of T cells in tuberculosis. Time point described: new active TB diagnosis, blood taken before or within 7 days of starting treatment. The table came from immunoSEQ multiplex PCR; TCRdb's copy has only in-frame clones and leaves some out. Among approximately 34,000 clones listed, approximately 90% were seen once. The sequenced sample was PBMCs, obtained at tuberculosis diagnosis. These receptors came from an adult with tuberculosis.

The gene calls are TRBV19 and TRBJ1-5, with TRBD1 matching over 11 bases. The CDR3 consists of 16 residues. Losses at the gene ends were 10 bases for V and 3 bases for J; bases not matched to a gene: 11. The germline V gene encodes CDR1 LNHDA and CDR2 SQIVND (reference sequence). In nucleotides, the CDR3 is TGTGCCACCCAAATTAGGGGACAGGGGGACAATCAGCCCCAGCATTTT. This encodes CATQIRGQGDNQPQHF.

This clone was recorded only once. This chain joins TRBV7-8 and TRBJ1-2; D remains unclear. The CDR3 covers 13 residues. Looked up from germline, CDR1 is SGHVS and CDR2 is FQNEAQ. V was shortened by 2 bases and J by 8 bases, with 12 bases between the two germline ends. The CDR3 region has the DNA TGTGCCAGCAGCTTACGACTCACCAAAGGCTACACCTTC. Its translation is CASSLRLTKGYTF. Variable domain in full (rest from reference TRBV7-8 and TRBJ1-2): GAGVSQSPRYKVAKRGQDVALRCDPISGHVSLFWYQQALGQGPEFLTYFQNEAQLDKSGLPSDRFFAERPEGSVSTLKIQRTQQEDSAVYLCASSLRLTKGYTFGSGTRLTVV.

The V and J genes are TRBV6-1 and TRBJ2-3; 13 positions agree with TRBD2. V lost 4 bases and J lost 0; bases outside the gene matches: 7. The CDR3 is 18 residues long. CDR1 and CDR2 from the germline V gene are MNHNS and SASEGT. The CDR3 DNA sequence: TGTGCCAGCAGTGGGACTAGCGGGGGATCAACCAGCACAGATACGCAGTATTTT. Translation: CASSGTSGGSTSTDTQYF.

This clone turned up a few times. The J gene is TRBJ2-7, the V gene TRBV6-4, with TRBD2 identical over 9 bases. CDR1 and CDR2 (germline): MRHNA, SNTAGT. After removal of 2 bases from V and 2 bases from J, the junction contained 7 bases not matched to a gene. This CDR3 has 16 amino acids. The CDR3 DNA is TGTGCCAGCAGTGACAGCGGGGGGCGGTACCCCTACGAGCAGTACTTC. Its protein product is CASSDSGGRYPYEQYF.

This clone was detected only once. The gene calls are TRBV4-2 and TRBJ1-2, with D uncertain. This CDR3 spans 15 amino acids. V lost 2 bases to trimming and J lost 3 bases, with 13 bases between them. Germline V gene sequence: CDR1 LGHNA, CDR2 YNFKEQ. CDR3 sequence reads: CASSQSGLNHYGYTF. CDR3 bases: TGTGCCAGCAGCCAAAGCGGACTGAACCACTATGGCTACACCTTC.

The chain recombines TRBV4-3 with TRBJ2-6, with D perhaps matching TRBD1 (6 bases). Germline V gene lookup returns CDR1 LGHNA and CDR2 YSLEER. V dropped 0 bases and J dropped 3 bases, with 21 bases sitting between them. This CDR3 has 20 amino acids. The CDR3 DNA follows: TGCGCCAGCAGCCAAGAGCTTCCGGACAGTCTCCTCGGTGGGGCCAACGTCCTGACTTTC. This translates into CASSQELPDSLLGGANVLTF.

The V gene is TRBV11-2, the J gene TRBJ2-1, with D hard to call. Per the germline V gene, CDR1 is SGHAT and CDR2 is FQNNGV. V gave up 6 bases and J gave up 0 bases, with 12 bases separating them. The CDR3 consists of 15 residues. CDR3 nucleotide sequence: TGTGCCAGCAGTCCCGCGCCCGACTCCTACAATGAGCAGTTCTTC. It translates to CASSPAPDSYNEQFF.

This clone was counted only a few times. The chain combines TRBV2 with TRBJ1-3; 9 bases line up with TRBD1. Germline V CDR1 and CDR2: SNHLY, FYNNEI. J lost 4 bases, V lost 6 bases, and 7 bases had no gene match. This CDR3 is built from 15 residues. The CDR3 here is CASRRDRAGGNTIYF. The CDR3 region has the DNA TGTGCCAGCAGAAGGGACAGGGCAGGCGGAAACACCATATATTTT. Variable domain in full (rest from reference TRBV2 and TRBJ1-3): EPEVTQTPSHQVTQMGQEVILRCVPISNHLYFYWYRQILGQKVEFLVSFYNNEISEKSEIFDDQFSVERPDGSNFTLKIRSTKLEDSAMYFCASRRDRAGGNTIYFGEGSWLTVV.

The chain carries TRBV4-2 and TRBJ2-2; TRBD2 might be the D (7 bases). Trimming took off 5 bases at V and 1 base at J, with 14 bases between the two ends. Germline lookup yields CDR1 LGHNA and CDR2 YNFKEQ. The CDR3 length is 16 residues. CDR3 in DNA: TGTGCCAGCAGCAAACGGGGGGCGGGGAACACCGGGGAGCTGTTTTTT. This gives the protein CASSKRGAGNTGELFF.

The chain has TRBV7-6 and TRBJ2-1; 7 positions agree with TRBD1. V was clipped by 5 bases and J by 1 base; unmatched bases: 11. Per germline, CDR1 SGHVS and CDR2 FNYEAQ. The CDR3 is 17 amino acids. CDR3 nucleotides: TGTGCCAGCAGCCCCCGGATCCGGGACAGATCCTACAATGAGCAGTTCTTC. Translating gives CASSPRIRDRSYNEQFF.